These 19 T cell receptor beta chains originate from one sample sequenced in a study of blood T cell repertoires in COVID-19. Profiled with immunoSEQ multiplex PCR; TCRdb holds only in-frame clones, not every one. The data hold around 170,000 clones, with around 83% observed a single time. Sequencing was carried out using peripheral blood. The receptor set was obtained from a woman in her thirties or forties with acute or convalescent COVID-19.

This chain connects TRBV30 to TRBJ1-4; D is possibly TRBD1 (6 bases). Germline CDR1 GTSNPN, CDR2 SVGIG (reference sequence). The CDR3 is 14 amino acids. Trimming shortened V by 0 bases and J by 6 bases, and 11 bases separated the two germline ends. CDR3 sequence reads: CAWSVGQGYEKLFF. The CDR3 DNA reads as TGTGCCTGGAGTGTAGGGCAGGGGTATGAAAAACTGTTTTTT.

This clone was seen a handful of times. The rearrangement uses TRBV10-1 and TRBJ2-1; 7 bases fit TRBD1. J lost 5 bases, V lost 5 bases, and 3 bases had no gene match. The CDR3 has 13 residues. Looked up from germline, CDR1 is WNHNN and CDR2 is SYGVQD (reference sequence). The CDR3 protein is CASSTGQNNEQFF. For the CDR3, the DNA is TGCGCCAGCAGTACGGGACAGAACAATGAGCAGTTCTTC.

The chain uses TRBV19 and TRBJ2-3, with TRBD1 identical over 10 bases. The CDR3 is 18 amino acids. V trimming: 3 bases; J trimming: 6 bases; junction bases outside the gene matches: 15. In germline, CDR1 is LNHDA, CDR2 SQIVND (reference sequence). The CDR3 loop is CASSIGVLGTGERDTQYF. The CDR3, as DNA: TGTGCCAGTAGTATCGGGGTTCTTGGGACAGGGGAGAGGGATACGCAGTATTTT.

This chain links TRBV28 with TRBJ1-3; D is ambiguous. Trimming removed 9 bases from V and 0 bases from J, with 6 bases in between. Germline assignment: CDR1 MDHEN and CDR2 SYDVKM. The CDR3 loop spans 12 amino acids. CDR3: CASLSSGNTIYF. The CDR3 bases are TGTGCCAGTCTCAGCTCTGGAAACACCATATATTTT.

The genes are TRBV5-1 and TRBJ1-2; 9 bases line up with TRBD1. The germline gives CDR1 SGHRS, CDR2 YFSETQ. The CDR3 has 15 amino acids. V shed 4 bases, J shed 5 bases, and the junction held 9 bases outside the gene matches. The CDR3 here is CASSRTDRGGYGYTF. CDR3 DNA sequence: TGCGCCAGCAGCCGTACGGACAGGGGAGGGTATGGCTACACCTTC.

The J gene is TRBJ1-1, the V gene TRBV5-4; D might be TRBD1 (5 bases). Germline CDR1 is SGHNT and CDR2 is YYREEE (reference sequence). CDR3 size: 14 residues. Between the trimmed V and J ends, which lost 3 bases and 6 bases, there was a span of 15 bases. The CDR3 sequence is CASSSLTGGPEAFF. As DNA, the CDR3 is TGTGCCAGCAGCTCATTGACCGGGGGTCCTGAAGCTTTCTTT.

CDR3 region: CASSPGLAGGSWETQYF. As DNA, the CDR3 is TGTGCCAGCAGTCCAGGACTAGCGGGAGGGTCTTGGGAGACCCAGTACTTC. This sequence joins TRBV6-6 and TRBJ2-5; 15 bases map to TRBD2. Germline V lookup: CDR1 MNHNY, CDR2 SVGAGI (reference sequence). Germline trimming cut 5 bases from V and 5 bases from J; bases unmatched to any gene: 9. The CDR3 loop spans 17 amino acids.

This chain links TRBV29-1 with TRBJ2-3, with D possibly matching TRBD2 (5 bases). The CDR3 runs to 13 residues. The V end lost 6 bases, the J end lost 1 base, and 11 bases lay between the germline ends. Germline assignment: CDR1 SQVTM and CDR2 ANQGSEA. The CDR3 sequence: CSVETGGTDTQYF. In DNA, the CDR3 is TGCAGCGTAGAAACCGGGGGCACAGATACGCAGTATTTT.

In this sample, this clone turned up a few times. This chain uses TRBV10-1 with TRBJ2-1; 14 positions match TRBD2. This CDR3 is built from 17 residues. The V segment lost 4 bases and the J segment 2 bases; nucleotides outside the gene matches: 4. Germline V gene sequence: CDR1 WNHNN, CDR2 SYGVQD (reference sequence). DNA for the CDR3: TGCGCCAGCAGTGGGACTAGCGGGGGGACCGCCTACAATGAGCAGTTCTTC. Residues: CASSGTSGGTAYNEQFF.

V is TRBV5-5 and J is TRBJ1-5; D might be TRBD1 (5 bases). Germline values: CDR1 SGHKS, CDR2 YYEKEE (reference sequence). This CDR3 is 15 amino acids long. V lost 3 bases to trimming and J lost 5 bases, with 15 bases between them. CDR3 coding DNA: TGTGCCAGCAGCTCGACGGACATGAATTATCAGCCCCAGCATTTT. Translated, it gives CASSSTDMNYQPQHF. The whole variable domain, remainder taken from reference TRBV5-5 and TRBJ1-5, is DAGVTQSPTHLIKTRGQQVTLRCSPISGHKSVSWYQQVLGQGPQFIFQYYEKEERGRGNFPDRFSARQFPNYSSELNVNALLLGDSALYLCASSSTDMNYQPQHFGDGTRLSIL.

The CDR3 region is CASSRSAGQETQYF. The CDR3 DNA sequence: TGTGCCAGCAGCCGTTCGGCGGGCCAAGAGACCCAGTACTTC. The rearrangement joins TRBV11-3 to TRBJ2-5; perhaps TRBD2 as D (5 bases). The CDR3 covers 14 residues. The V end was cut by 5 bases, the J end by 1 base, with 11 bases between. Germline V gene sequence: CDR1 SGHNT, CDR2 YENEEA. Combining the CDR3 with reference TRBV11-3 and TRBJ2-5 gives the whole variable domain EAGVVQSPRYKIIEKKQPVAFWCNPISGHNTLYWYLQNLGQGPELLIRYENEEAVDDSQLPKDRFSAERLKGVDSTLKIQPAELGDSAVYLCASSRSAGQETQYFGPGTRLLVL.

This clone was recorded once. The chain is built from TRBV29-1 and TRBJ1-4, with 8 bases fitting TRBD1. CDR3 length equals 13 residues. CDR1 is SQVTM and CDR2 is ANQGSEA in the germline V gene. V shed 4 bases and J 7 bases; nucleotides not matched to a gene: 5. CDR3 in amino acids: CSVAGGAGEKLFF. The CDR3 coding sequence is TGCAGCGTTGCAGGGGGCGCGGGTGAAAAACTGTTTTTT.

This clone has a single count. The chain has TRBV28 and TRBJ2-5; D possibly corresponds to TRBD2 (5 bases). The V and J ends lost 4 bases and 7 bases respectively, with 10 bases between them. Germline values: CDR1 MDHEN, CDR2 SYDVKM. CDR3 length equals 12 residues. CDR3 residues: CASSSQSGTQYF. The CDR3 nucleotides read TGTGCCAGCAGTTCCCAAAGCGGGACCCAGTACTTC.

The gene calls are TRBV19 and TRBJ1-5, with D possibly matching TRBD1 (6 bases). The CDR3 is 14 residues long. The germline V gene has CDR1 LNHDA and CDR2 SQIVND (reference sequence). Trimming cost V 5 bases and J 7 bases, with 15 bases left between them. The CDR3 sequence is CASSRGRGGQPQHF. The CDR3 nucleotides are TGTGCCAGTAGTCGGGGCAGGGGCGGGCAGCCCCAGCATTTT.

V is TRBV10-3 and J is TRBJ1-5; D gene uncertain. V lost 2 bases and J 4 bases, leaving 12 bases between the germline ends. The CDR3 is made up of 15 amino acids. Germline V gene data show CDR1 as ENHRY and CDR2 as SYGVKD. The CDR3 bases are TGTGCCATCAGTGAGAAGTCGGGGAATAATCAGCCCCAGCATTTT. It codes for CAISEKSGNNQPQHF.

V and J are TRBV29-1 and TRBJ1-2; tentatively, D is TRBD1 (6 bases). The CDR3 length is 15 residues. V dropped 5 bases and J dropped 7 bases, with 23 bases sitting between them. CDR1 and CDR2 (germline): SQVTM, ANQGSEA. CDR3 amino acids: CSVPHGSGAASGYTF. CDR3 coding DNA: TGCAGCGTTCCCCACGGATCAGGGGCTGCTAGTGGCTACACCTTC.

The chain combines TRBV5-1 with TRBJ2-1; TRBD2 matches at 9 bases. The germline CDR1 and CDR2 sequences are SGHRS and YFSETQ. This CDR3 region has 16 residues. Unmatched junction bases numbered 3, after V lost 1 base and J lost 1 base. CDR3 in amino acids: CASSLRLADSYNEQFF. The CDR3 bases are TGCGCCAGCAGCTTGCGACTAGCGGATTCCTACAATGAGCAGTTCTTC.

The chain joins TRBV5-4 to TRBJ2-5, with 8 bases fitting TRBD2. The CDR3 totals 16 residues. CDR1 is SGHNT and CDR2 is YYREEE in the germline V gene (reference sequence). With V trimmed by 4 bases and J by 1 base, 9 bases remained unmatched. This CDR3 is CASSQQRREGQETQYF. CDR3 sequence (DNA): TGTGCCAGCAGCCAACAGCGTCGGGAGGGCCAAGAGACCCAGTACTTC.

The chain joins TRBV19 to TRBJ2-2, with TRBD1 matching over 10 bases. CDR1 LNHDA and CDR2 SQIVND come from the germline V gene (reference sequence). Trimming at V came to 1 base and at J to 7 bases, leaving 3 bases not matched to a gene. CDR3 length equals 15 residues. The CDR3 DNA reads TGTGCCAGTAGTATAGGGGACAGGGGTTTCGGGGAGCTGTTTTTT. It codes for CASSIGDRGFGELFF.